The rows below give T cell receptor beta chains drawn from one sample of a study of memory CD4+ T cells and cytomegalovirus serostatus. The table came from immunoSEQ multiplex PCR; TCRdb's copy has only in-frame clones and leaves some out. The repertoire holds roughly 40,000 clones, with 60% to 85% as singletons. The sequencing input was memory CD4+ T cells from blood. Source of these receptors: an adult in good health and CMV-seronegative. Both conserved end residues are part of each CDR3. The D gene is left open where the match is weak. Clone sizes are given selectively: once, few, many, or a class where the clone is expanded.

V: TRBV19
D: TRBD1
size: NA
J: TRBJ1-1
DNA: TGTGCCAGTAGTATGTTGGGGACAGCTATAATGAACACTGAAGCTTTCTTT
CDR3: CASSMLGTAIMNTEAFF

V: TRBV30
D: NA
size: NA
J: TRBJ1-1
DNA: TGTGCCTGGAGAGAGCCCGGGACGGTGTTT
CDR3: CAWREPGTVF

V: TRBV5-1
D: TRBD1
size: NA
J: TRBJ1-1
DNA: TGCGCCAGCAGCGCGGACAGGGACCGCACTGAAGCTTTCTTT
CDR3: CASSADRDRTEAFF

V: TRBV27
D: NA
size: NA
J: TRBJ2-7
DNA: TGTGCCAGCAGATACGGGCAGCAGGGGTCCTACGAGCAGTACTTC
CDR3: CASRYGQQGSYEQYF

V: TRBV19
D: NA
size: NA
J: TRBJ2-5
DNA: TGTGCCAGTAGTATAGTTTCTACTTGGGATCAAGAGACCCAGTACTTC
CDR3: CASSIVSTWDQETQYF

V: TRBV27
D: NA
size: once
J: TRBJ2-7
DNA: TGTGCCAGCAGTCCGGGACCGCGCTCCTACGAGCAGTACTTC
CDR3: CASSPGPRSYEQYF

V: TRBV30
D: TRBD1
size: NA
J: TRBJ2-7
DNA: TGTGCCTGGAGTGAGACCGGGACAGGTGCTATAGGGCAGTACTTC
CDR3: CAWSETGTGAIGQYF

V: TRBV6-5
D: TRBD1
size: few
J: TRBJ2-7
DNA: TGTGCCAGCAGTTGGACAGGGACCCACGAGCAGTACTTC
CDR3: CASSWTGTHEQYF

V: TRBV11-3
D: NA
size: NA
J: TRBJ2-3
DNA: TGTGCCAGCAGCTTAAGGTCCGGAGGAGATACGCAGTATTTT
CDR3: CASSLRSGGDTQYF

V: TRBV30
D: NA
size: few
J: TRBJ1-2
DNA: TGTGCCTGGAGCCGACTGGGGGGGGGCTATGGCTACACCTTC
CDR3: CAWSRLGGGYGYTF

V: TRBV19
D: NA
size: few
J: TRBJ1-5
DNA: TGTGCCAGTAGTATAGGGGATCAGCCCCAGCATTTT
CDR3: CASSIGDQPQHF

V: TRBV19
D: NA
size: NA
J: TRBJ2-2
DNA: TGTGCCAGTAGTAAGGAGATCGTCACCGGGGAGCTGTTTTTT
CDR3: CASSKEIVTGELFF

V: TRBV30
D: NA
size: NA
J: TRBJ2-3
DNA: TGTGCCTGGGAGGTCGACGGTAGCACAGATACGCAGTATTTT
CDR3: CAWEVDGSTDTQYF

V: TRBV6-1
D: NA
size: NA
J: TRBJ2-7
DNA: TGTGCCAGCAGTGAGTACATGAAAATTGGGGGTAGCGAGCAGTACTTC
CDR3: CASSEYMKIGGSEQYF

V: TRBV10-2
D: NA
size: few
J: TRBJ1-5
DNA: TGCGCCAGCACCCCCGCGGGGGGCGGTCAGCCCCAGCATTTT
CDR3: CASTPAGGGQPQHF

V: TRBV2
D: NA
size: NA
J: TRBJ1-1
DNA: TGTGCCAGCAGTGAAGAGGGATCTCTCTCTGAAGCTTTCTTT
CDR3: CASSEEGSLSEAFF